The entry below gives a single T cell receptor (beta chain) sequence along with its context. As yet, its antigen is unknown. The data stem from a study of stem cell transplantation in POMP-related autoinflammatory disease. Study-level points and caveats: A trend toward lower repertoire diversity and greater clonality appeared in every analyzed T-cell subset of PRAID patients.

V lost 5 bases to trimming and J lost 4 bases; unmatched junction nucleotides: 5. CDR3 size: 15 residues. The germline CDR1 and CDR2 sequences are MNHEY and SMNVEV (reference sequence). The assay was immunoSEQ multiplex PCR, and TCRdb's table has in-frame clones only and misses some. The table has 9,100 or so clones, about 76% seen once. The sample in question was CD4+ T cells from PBMCs, obtained after stem cell transplantation. The clonotype was recovered from a human patient with POMP-related autoinflammation and immune dysregulation (PRAID). Some T cells may be graft donor cells. The J gene is TRBJ2-2, the V gene TRBV27, with 9 positions matching TRBD2. DNA for the CDR3: TGTGCCAGCAGTGTCCTTAGCGGGGGCACCGGGGAGCTGTTTTTT. This codes for CASSVLSGGTGELFF.